Listed below are T cell receptor beta chains from one sample, sequenced in a study of shared clonotypes between healthy human individuals. Clones were sequenced by immunoSEQ multiplex PCR, and TCRdb holds only the in-frame ones, with some missing. The data contain more than 2 million clones, about 94% of them singletons. Sequencing was carried out using naive CD8+ T cells sorted from blood. These receptors all stem from a man aged 18 to 29 in good health. Both conserved end residues are part of each CDR3. A D gene is named only where the DNA matches it firmly. Only part of the rows carry a size: once, few, many, or a class if the clone is expanded.

>TRBJ1-1|TRBV6-1|NA|NA
CASSAQLGVNTEAFF
TGTGCCAGCAGTGCCCAATTAGGGGTTAACACTGAAGCTTTCTTT
>TRBJ2-7|TRBV10-2|NA|NA
CASSDVGPGSYEQYF
TGCGCCAGCAGTGATGTGGGACCCGGCTCCTACGAGCAGTACTTC
>TRBJ2-1|TRBV28|TRBD2|NA
CASSLSQIVRGGNEQFF
TGTGCCAGCAGTTTATCCCAGATTGTACGGGGGGGCAATGAGCAGTTCTTC
>TRBJ2-2|TRBV27|NA|NA
CASSEAGGYGTGELFF
TGTGCCAGCAGTGAGGCCGGGGGATACGGCACCGGGGAGCTGTTTTTT
>TRBJ1-1|TRBV27|NA|NA
CASSLGSGTEAFF
TGTGCCAGCAGTTTGGGTTCGGGAACTGAAGCTTTCTTT
>TRBJ2-7|TRBV29-1|TRBD2|NA
CSVEVPGTSGSYEQYF
TGCAGCGTTGAAGTCCCTGGAACTAGCGGGAGTTACGAGCAGTACTTC
>TRBJ2-1|TRBV18|NA|NA
CASSPDGFGNEQFF
TGTGCCAGCTCACCAGACGGTTTCGGCAATGAGCAGTTCTTC
>TRBJ1-1|TRBV13|NA|NA
CASSFPGMENTEAFF
TGTGCCAGCAGCTTCCCAGGGATGGAGAACACTGAAGCTTTCTTT
>TRBJ2-3|TRBV27|NA|NA
CASSLYGTQYF
TGTGCCAGCAGTTTATACGGTACGCAGTATTTT
>TRBJ2-7|TRBV27|TRBD2|NA
CASSLSASGSHEQYF
TGTGCCAGCAGTTTATCGGCTAGCGGGAGCCACGAGCAGTACTTC
>TRBJ1-1|TRBV9|NA|NA
CASSDNRENMNTEAFF
TGTGCCAGCAGCGATAACAGGGAAAACATGAACACTGAAGCTTTCTTT
>TRBJ1-2|TRBV19|NA|NA
CASSMGGSSYGYTF
TGTGCCAGTAGTATGGGGGGGTCCAGCTATGGCTACACCTTC
>TRBJ2-3|TRBV6-5|TRBD2|NA
CASSPGRGTDTQYF
TGTGCCAGCAGTCCGGGGAGGGGCACAGATACGCAGTATTTT
>TRBJ1-2|TRBV11-2|NA|NA
CASSFGGSNYGYTF
TGTGCCAGCAGCTTTGGGGGGAGTAACTATGGCTACACCTTC
>TRBJ1-1|TRBV7-6|TRBD1|NA
CASSFGTANTEAFF
TGTGCCAGCAGCTTCGGGACAGCAAACACTGAAGCTTTCTTT
>TRBJ2-7|TRBV6-1|NA|once
CASSDRTASSYEQYF
TGTGCCAGCAGTGATAGGACAGCGAGCTCCTACGAGCAGTACTTC
>TRBJ1-1|TRBV4-1|NA|NA
CASSHEGVNTEAFF
TGCGCCAGCAGCCATGAGGGCGTGAACACTGAAGCTTTCTTT
>TRBJ2-7|TRBV15|NA|NA
CATSRSGLGLSGEQYF
TGTGCCACCAGCAGATCAGGGTTGGGCCTGTCGGGCGAGCAGTACTTC
>TRBJ2-4|TRBV19|NA|NA
CASSAIETGYRRYF
TGTGCCAGTAGTGCCATAGAAACAGGGTACCGTCGGTACTTC
>TRBJ1-2|TRBV6-5|TRBD1|NA
CASSGQGDPGYTF
TGTGCCAGCAGCGGACAGGGCGATCCTGGCTACACCTTC
>TRBJ1-6|TRBV6-5|NA|NA
CASRETASYNSPLHF
TGTGCCAGCAGGGAGACAGCCTCCTATAATTCACCCCTCCACTTT
>TRBJ2-1|TRBV4-1|TRBD1|NA
CASSQALEETGRVNEQFF
TGCGCCAGCAGCCAAGCCCTTGAGGAGACAGGGCGGGTCAATGAGCAGTTCTTC
>TRBJ2-1|TRBV4-1|TRBD2|NA
CASSPGSGTDNEQFF
TGCGCCAGCAGCCCCGGTAGCGGGACTGACAATGAGCAGTTCTTC
>TRBJ1-4|TRBV30|NA|NA
CAWSSARGGEKLFF
TGTGCCTGGAGTTCGGCAAGGGGGGGAGAAAAACTGTTTTTT
>TRBJ2-5|TRBV5-4|TRBD1|NA
CASSNRGQGETQYF
TGTGCCAGCAGCAACAGGGGGCAGGGAGAGACCCAGTACTTC
>TRBJ2-7|TRBV6-1|NA|NA
CASSGGRYYEQYF
TGTGCCAGCAGTGGAGGCAGGTACTACGAGCAGTACTTC
>TRBJ2-1|TRBV27|NA|NA
CASSQGPDNEQFF
TGTGCCAGCAGTCAGGGACCTGACAATGAGCAGTTCTTC
>TRBJ2-1|TRBV29-1|NA|NA
CSAWDPGAYNEQFF
TGCAGCGCCTGGGATCCGGGTGCCTACAATGAGCAGTTCTTC
>TRBJ2-7|TRBV27|TRBD2|NA
CASSFRAGAEQYF
TGTGCCAGCAGTTTTCGGGCGGGAGCCGAGCAGTACTTC
>TRBJ2-3|TRBV10-3|TRBD1|NA
CAISSRQGGTDTQYF
TGTGCCATCAGTTCCCGACAGGGAGGCACAGATACGCAGTATTTT
>TRBJ1-1|TRBV28|NA|NA
CASSLSTGTGDTEAFF
TGTGCCAGCAGTTTAAGTACGGGCACTGGGGACACTGAAGCTTTCTTT
>TRBJ2-7|TRBV5-6|NA|NA
CASSGRSYEQYF
TGTGCCAGCAGCGGGCGCTCCTACGAGCAGTACTTC
>TRBJ2-2|TRBV19|NA|NA
CASSSRVGTGELFF
TGTGCCAGTAGCTCTCGGGTTGGCACCGGGGAGCTGTTTTTT
>TRBJ1-2|TRBV9|TRBD1|NA
CASSVAQGAWSSYGYTF
TGTGCCAGCAGCGTCGCCCAGGGGGCCTGGAGTAGCTATGGCTACACCTTC
>TRBJ2-7|TRBV27|NA|NA
CASSLETYEQYF
TGTGCCAGCAGTTTAGAAACCTACGAGCAGTACTTC
>TRBJ2-5|TRBV28|TRBD1|NA
CASSFTGGKETQYF
TGTGCCAGCAGTTTCACAGGGGGCAAAGAGACCCAGTACTTC
>TRBJ1-1|TRBV5-4|NA|NA
CASSESLITEAFF
TGTGCCAGCTCTGAGAGCCTGATCACTGAAGCTTTCTTT
>TRBJ2-2|TRBV6-5|NA|NA
CASSYAGPNTGELFF
TGTGCCAGCAGTTACGCGGGTCCGAACACCGGGGAGCTGTTTTTT
>TRBJ2-7|TRBV10-3|NA|NA
CAISGNYEQYF
TGTGCCATCAGTGGGAATTACGAGCAGTACTTC
>TRBJ1-1|TRBV6-6|TRBD1|NA
CASSRGVAFF
TGTGCCAGTTCCAGGGGGGTGGCTTTCTTT
>TRBJ2-3|TRBV5-4|NA|NA
CASSLGGITDTQYF
TGTGCCAGCAGCTTGGGTGGGATCACAGATACGCAGTATTTT
>TRBJ1-3|TRBV4-1|NA|once
CASSQEGGTSGNTIYF
TGCGCCAGCAGCCAAGAGGGGGGGACCTCTGGAAACACCATATATTTT
>TRBJ2-3|TRBV28|TRBD2|NA
CASSLGHFSGGTQDTQYF
TGTGCCAGCAGCCTGGGCCACTTTAGCGGGGGTACACAAGATACGCAGTATTTT
>TRBJ2-7|TRBV11-3|TRBD1|NA
CASSTGTGNYEQYF
TGTGCCAGCAGCACCGGGACAGGGAACTACGAGCAGTACTTC
>TRBJ2-5|TRBV11-2|NA|once
CASSLLVETQYF
TGTGCCAGCAGCTTATTAGTGGAGACCCAGTACTTC
>TRBJ2-4|TRBV29-1|TRBD2|NA
CSVELADKNIQYF
TGCAGCGTTGAGCTAGCGGACAAAAACATTCAGTACTTC
>TRBJ1-3|TRBV27|TRBD1|NA
CASSETGYGNTIYF
TGTGCCAGCAGCGAGACAGGGTACGGAAACACCATATATTTT
>TRBJ1-4|TRBV19|NA|NA
CASSTSGNEKLFF
TGTGCCAGTAGTACATCAGGGAATGAAAAACTGTTTTTT
>TRBJ2-5|TRBV27|NA|NA
CASSRIPQLETQYF
TGTGCCAGCAGTCGGATTCCGCAACTCGAGACCCAGTACTTC
>TRBJ1-6|TRBV28|NA|NA
CASSFSGDSPLHF
TGTGCCAGCAGTTTTTCGGGAGATTCACCCCTCCACTTT
>TRBJ2-7|TRBV5-6|NA|NA
CASSLWDGYEQYF
TGTGCCAGCAGCCTATGGGACGGCTACGAGCAGTACTTC
>TRBJ1-2|TRBV4-1|TRBD1|NA
CASSQSIGTGGFHGLGYTF
TGCGCCAGCAGCCAAAGTATTGGGACAGGGGGCTTTCATGGGCTAGGCTACACCTTC
>TRBJ2-4|TRBV4-3|NA|NA
CASSQVQAENIQYF
TGCGCCAGCAGCCAAGTTCAGGCGGAAAACATTCAGTACTTC